The next 3 T cell receptor beta chains were all read from a single sample in a study of T cells expressing NK-cell markers. With the 5' RACE reads reprocessed, TCRdb shows one record per CDR3 protein and no DNA. The sample data list about 550,000 distinct CDR3 sequences. Sequenced input: blood T cells: a sorted CD56 or NKG2C T cell subset, CD4+ or CD8+ T cells, or bulk PBMC T cells (not recorded which). The source is a man between 18 and 29 years old in good health.

The chain recombines TRBV29-1 with TRBJ2-7; TCRdb outputs TRBD1, but without DNA this stays unchecked. The CDR3 is made up of 14 amino acids. The germline V gene encodes CDR1 SQVTM and CDR2 ANQGSEA. CDR3 residues: CSVVRTGSSYEQYF.

The rearrangement joins TRBV4-3 to TRBJ2-3; without DNA, the TCRdb call of TRBD2 cannot be checked. This CDR3 is 16 amino acids long. Germline CDR1 reads LGHNA; CDR2 reads YSLEER. The CDR3 spells CASSLSRGRAIDTQYF.

The chain recombines TRBV14 with TRBJ2-2; no DNA is available, so the TRBD1 call from TCRdb remains unchecked. Germline CDR1 and CDR2: SGHDN and FVKESK. This CDR3 region has 14 residues. The CDR3 sequence is CASSLQPPTGELFF.